This T cell receptor beta chain appears in the sequencing data of a study of blood T cell repertoires in COVID-19. Sequenced by immunoSEQ multiplex PCR; TCRdb stores in-frame clones only, minus some. This sample has about 200,000 clones, with roughly nine tenths found just once. V shed 3 bases and J 4 bases; nucleotides not matched to a gene: 5. This CDR3 has 14 residues. Germline V lookup: CDR1 DFQATT, CDR2 SNEGSKA (reference sequence). The specimen sequenced was peripheral blood. The chain couples TRBV20-1 to TRBJ2-3, with 9 bases aligning to TRBD2. The clonotype originates from a woman in her 50s with acute or convalescent COVID-19. The CDR3: CSASPAGGADTQYF. CDR3 bases: TGCAGTGCTAGTCCGGCGGGAGGGGCAGATACGCAGTATTTT.